A selection of T cell receptor beta chains follows, all from one sample in a study of T cells in Graves' hyperthyroidism and ophthalmopathy. MiXCR was run by TCRdb on the multiplex PCR reads, yielding one entry per CDR3 protein. This sample has hundreds of thousands of distinct CDR3 sequences, with approximately 15% found just once. Sequenced input: blood. These receptors came from a woman aged 18 to 35 with Graves' hyperthyroidism. The CDR3 runs from the conserved cysteine through the conserved F or W. A D gene is named only where the DNA matches it firmly. Clone size is shown for a subset of rows, as once, few, many or a class of expanded clone.

few,.,TRBV18,TRBJ1-4,TGTGCCAGCTCAAGGGAAGGGACGCGGGAAGAAAAACTGTTTTTT,CASSREGTREEKLFF
many,TRBD1,TRBV7-2,TRBJ1-2,TGTGCCAGCAGCTCAGACAGGGGGAATGGCTACACCTTC,CASSSDRGNGYTF
many,TRBD2,TRBV10-3,TRBJ2-3,TGTGCCATCAGTGCCTCCCTAGCGGGAGGTTCTAGCACAGATACGCAGTATTTT,CAISASLAGGSSTDTQYF
many,.,TRBV11-2,TRBJ2-1,TGTGCCAGCAGCTTTAGTTCCGGGAGATACAATGAGCAGTTCTTC,CASSFSSGRYNEQFF
.,TRBD1,TRBV19,TRBJ1-5,TGTGCCAGTAGTCCTTCGACAGGGTTCAATCAGCCCCAGCATTTT,CASSPSTGFNQPQHF
many,TRBD2,TRBV29-1,TRBJ2-3,TGCAGCGTTGTGCTAGCGGGAGTCGTAGATACGCAGTATTTT,CSVVLAGVVDTQYF
few,TRBD2,TRBV20-1,TRBJ2-7,TGCAGTGCTAGAGATTACATCGGACTAGCGGGAGATCCCTACGAGCAGTACTTC,CSARDYIGLAGDPYEQYF
many,TRBD1,TRBV7-9,TRBJ1-5,TGTGCCAGCAGCTCGGGACAGCCGGGGCAGCCCCAGCATTTT,CASSSGQPGQPQHF
few,.,TRBV6-2/TRBV6-3,TRBJ1-1,TGTGCCAGCAGTTACTCGGTAGGCTCCACTGAAGCTTTCTTT,CASSYSVGSTEAFF
many,TRBD2,TRBV7-2,TRBJ2-1,TGTGCCAGCACACAGGGCGTAGCGGGAGCCAATGAGCAGTTCTTC,CASTQGVAGANEQFF
.,.,TRBV4-3,TRBJ1-6,TGCGCCAGCAGCCAAAACAGGAATTCACCCCTCCACTTT,CASSQNRNSPLHF
many,.,TRBV2,TRBJ2-3,TGTGCCAGCCCTGGGCGGCGGGGAATGGCAGATACGCAGTATTTT,CASPGRRGMADTQYF
.,TRBD1,TRBV7-9,TRBJ2-7,TGTGCCAGCAGCTTAACCCTACAGGGGGCTACCCCCTACGAGCAGTACTTC,CASSLTLQGATPYEQYF
.,.,TRBV24-1,TRBJ2-2,TGTGCCACCAGTGATGCGACAGCGAACACCGGGGAGCTGTTTTTT,CATSDATANTGELFF
few,.,TRBV24-1,TRBJ2-1,TGTGCCACCAGTGATGCGGCCGATGCAAATCCCAATGAGCAGTTCTTC,CATSDAADANPNEQFF
few,.,TRBV3-1,TRBJ1-1,TGTGCCAGCAGCCCCCTCCTGGGGGACACTGAAGCTTTCTTT,CASSPLLGDTEAFF
few,.,TRBV10-3,TRBJ1-1,TGTGCCATCAGTGAGGACAGGAGGAACACTGAAGCTTTCTTT,CAISEDRRNTEAFF
.,.,TRBV7-9,TRBJ2-4,TGTGCCAGCAGCTTAGCCGTTGGGGCCAAAAACATTCAGTACTTC,CASSLAVGAKNIQYF
.,TRBD2,TRBV18,TRBJ2-1,TGTGCCAGCTCACCCCCGTTTAGCGGGGCGATCAATGAGCAGTTCTTC,CASSPPFSGAINEQFF
.,TRBD1,TRBV12-3/TRBV12-4,TRBJ2-2,TGTGCCAGCAGTCTAACGGGACAGATAACCGGGGAGCTGTTTTTT,CASSLTGQITGELFF
.,.,TRBV24-1,TRBJ2-1,TGTGCCACCAGTGATTTGTACCGGGACGCAGGAGCCCATGAGCAGTTCTTC,CATSDLYRDAGAHEQFF
.,TRBD1,TRBV20-1,TRBJ1-2,TGCAGTGCTAGAGTTGACAGGGATAACTATGGCTACACCTTC,CSARVDRDNYGYTF
many,.,TRBV20-1,TRBJ2-1,TGCAGTGCGCGGAGGGGCAATGAGCAGTTCTTC,CSARRGNEQFF